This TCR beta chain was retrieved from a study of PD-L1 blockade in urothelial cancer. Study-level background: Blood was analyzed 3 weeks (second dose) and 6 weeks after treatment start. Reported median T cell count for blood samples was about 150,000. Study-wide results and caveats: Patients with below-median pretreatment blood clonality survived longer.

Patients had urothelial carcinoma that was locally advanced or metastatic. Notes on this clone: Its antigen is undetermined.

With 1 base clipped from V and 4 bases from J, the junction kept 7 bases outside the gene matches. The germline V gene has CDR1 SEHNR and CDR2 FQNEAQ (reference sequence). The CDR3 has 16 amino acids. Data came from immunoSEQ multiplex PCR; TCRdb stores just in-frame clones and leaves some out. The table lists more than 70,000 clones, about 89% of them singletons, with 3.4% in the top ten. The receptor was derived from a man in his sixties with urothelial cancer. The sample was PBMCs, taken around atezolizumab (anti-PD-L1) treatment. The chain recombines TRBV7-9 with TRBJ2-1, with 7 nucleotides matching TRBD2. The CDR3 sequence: CASSLGQRRGYNEQFF. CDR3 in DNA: TGTGCCAGCAGCTTAGGCCAGAGGCGGGGGTACAATGAGCAGTTCTTC.